The clone carrying this TCR beta chain was detected ten times or more. Its antigen is as yet unknown. Effector memory cells were sorted as CD45RA-CD27-, EMRA cells as CD45RA+CD27-. This sample is part of a study of naive and memory T cell subsets. Study-level points and caveats: From naive to CM, EM and EMRA, diversity decreased and Gini increased.

Germline V lookup: CDR1 DFQATT, CDR2 SNEGSKA (reference sequence). The ends were cut back, 2 bases at V and 2 bases at J, with 11 bases in the middle. The CDR3 contains 14 residues. An equimolar mix of two oligonucleotides served as the beta constant-region primer for TRBC1 and TRBC2. TCRdb independently ran MiXCR on the UMI-ligation and nested PCR reads; one entry per CDR3 protein. Of tens of thousands of distinct CDR3 sequences in the sample, approximately 12% were seen once. V and J are TRBV20-1 and TRBJ2-3, with a weak D call TRBD2 (6 bases). Sequenced material: effector memory CD4+ T cells from blood. Indicated subset: effector memory, CD45RA- CD27-. The clonotype comes from a human donor in good health. In DNA, the CDR3 is TGCAGTGCTAGATCCCGGGGGACCACAGATACGCAGTATTTT. The encoded protein is CSARSRGTTDTQYF.